The 19 T cell receptor beta chains below all came from one sample that was sequenced in a study of blood T cell repertoires in COVID-19. Clones were sequenced by immunoSEQ multiplex PCR, and TCRdb holds only the in-frame ones, with some missing. The table lists tens of thousands of clones, 75% to 90% of them singletons. Input material: peripheral blood. The receptors derive from a human donor in a cohort sampled during active COVID-19.

This sequence joins TRBV5-1 and TRBJ1-1; tentative D call: TRBD1 (5 bases). The CDR3 has 13 residues. Germline lookup yields CDR1 SGHRS and CDR2 YFSETQ. Trimming pared 7 bases from V and 2 bases from J, leaving 12 bases between. The CDR3 DNA sequence: TGCGCCAGCGGACAACTTTTTAACACTGAAGCTTTCTTT. Translation: CASGQLFNTEAFF.

This chain joins TRBV4-1 and TRBJ2-5; perhaps TRBD1 as D (5 bases). V lost 4 bases and J 1 base, leaving 10 bases between the germline ends. Germline assignment: CDR1 MGHRA and CDR2 YSYEKL. The CDR3 is 14 amino acids. CDR3 residues: CASSLDSIQETQYF. The CDR3 bases are TGCGCCAGCAGCCTTGACAGTATCCAAGAGACCCAGTACTTC.

The chain couples TRBV6-6 to TRBJ2-7; D may be TRBD1 (5 bases). The CDR3 spans 14 residues. The germline CDR1 and CDR2 sequences are MNHNY and SVGAGI (reference sequence). The V end lost 0 bases, the J end lost 4 bases, and 10 bases lay between the germline ends. For the CDR3, the DNA is TGTGCCAGCAGTTACTCGGCGCAGGGTTACGAGCAGTACTTC. This gives the protein CASSYSAQGYEQYF.

This chain links TRBV27 with TRBJ1-1; D gene unclear. V lost 5 bases to trimming and J lost 1 base, with 8 bases between them. The CDR3 is 13 amino acids. The germline V gene has CDR1 MNHEY and CDR2 SMNVEV (reference sequence). The CDR3 DNA reads as TGTGCCAGCAGTCTCAGGTGGAACACTGAAGCTTTCTTT. Protein: CASSLRWNTEAFF.

The chain carries TRBV2 and TRBJ2-7; D is ambiguous. CDR1 SNHLY and CDR2 FYNNEI come from the germline V gene. This CDR3 comprises 12 residues. Trimming stripped 6 bases from V and 3 bases from J, with 9 bases between. This chain's CDR3 is CASRAYSYEQYF. The CDR3 DNA is TGTGCCAGCAGGGCCTACAGCTACGAGCAGTACTTC.

V gene TRBV19 combines with J gene TRBJ2-1, with TRBD2 matching 7 bases. The V gene's germline CDR1 is LNHDA and CDR2 SQIVND (reference sequence). This CDR3 comprises 14 residues. Germline trimming cut 6 bases from V and 4 bases from J; bases unmatched to any gene: 6. CDR3 in amino acids: CASSGGITYNEQFF. In nucleotides, the CDR3 is TGTGCCAGTAGCGGGGGGATTACATACAATGAGCAGTTCTTC.

The chain has TRBV12-3 or TRBV12-4 and TRBJ1-2; no clear D. The CDR3 is 13 residues long. Trimming took 4 bases from V and 8 from J, leaving 14 bases between them. The CDR3 nucleotides read TGTGCCAGCAGTTCACCCTACGGGGTCGGCTACACCTTC. Its translation is CASSSPYGVGYTF.

This chain links TRBV11-1 with TRBJ2-3, with TRBD1 matching over 8 bases. The germline gives CDR1 SGHAT, CDR2 FQDESV (reference sequence). The CDR3 runs to 16 residues. V shed 5 bases and J 2 bases; nucleotides not matched to a gene: 9. The CDR3 DNA follows: TGTGCCAGCAGCCTTGCGAGGGACAGGTTCACAGATACGCAGTATTTT. Translation gives CASSLARDRFTDTQYF.

This sequence joins TRBV30 and TRBJ1-6, with 7 positions matching TRBD1. There are 15 residues in the CDR3. The germline V gene encodes CDR1 GTSNPN and CDR2 SVGIG (reference sequence). Trimming at V came to 0 bases and at J to 10 bases, leaving 9 bases not matched to a gene. CDR3: CAWSVGGRGSSPLHF. In nucleotides, the CDR3 is TGTGCCTGGAGTGTAGGGGGCAGGGGTTCGTCACCCCTCCACTTT.

The rearrangement uses TRBV2 and TRBJ2-3, with a possible D match to TRBD1 (6 bases). The germline V gene encodes CDR1 SNHLY and CDR2 FYNNEI. The CDR3 has 12 residues. V lost 5 bases and J 6 bases, leaving 9 bases between the germline ends. The CDR3 region is CASSLGQDTQYF. The CDR3, as DNA: TGTGCCAGCAGTCTCGGACAGGATACGCAGTATTTT.

This rearrangement joins TRBV29-1 to TRBJ1-2; 7 nucleotides agree with TRBD1. Germline CDR1 and CDR2: SQVTM and ANQGSEA. V was clipped by 6 bases and J by 8 bases; unmatched bases: 3. The CDR3 has 10 amino acids. The CDR3 loop is CSVRGGGYTF. CDR3 in DNA: TGCAGCGTCCGAGGGGGCGGCTACACCTTC.

The chain uses TRBV29-1 and TRBJ2-1; D possibly corresponds to TRBD2 (6 bases). Germline V CDR1 and CDR2: SQVTM, ANQGSEA. The CDR3 extends over 14 amino acids. The ends were cut back, 4 bases at V and 7 bases at J, with 17 bases in the middle. The CDR3 DNA follows: TGCAGCGTTGGGGTGGGGCGACGGGGGAATGAGCAGTTCTTC. Amino acids: CSVGVGRRGNEQFF.

The gene calls are TRBV9 and TRBJ1-2; no clear D gene. V dropped 0 bases and J dropped 3 bases, with 6 bases sitting between them. The CDR3 covers 13 residues. Germline CDR1 SGDLS, CDR2 YYNGEE. The CDR3 here is CASSVEADYGYTF. CDR3 coding DNA: TGTGCCAGCAGCGTAGAAGCGGACTATGGCTACACCTTC.

The V and J genes are TRBV18 and TRBJ2-5, with TRBD1 identical over 10 bases. The CDR3 covers 15 residues. Trimming removed 3 bases from V and 4 bases from J; junction bases left unmatched: 5. CDR1 is KGHSH and CDR2 is LQKENI in the germline V gene. The CDR3 sequence is CASSPGQGQGETQYF. CDR3 nucleotides: TGTGCCAGCTCACCGGGACAGGGGCAAGGAGAGACCCAGTACTTC.

A single count supports this clone. This chain connects TRBV3-1 (or the pseudogene TRBV3-2) to TRBJ1-5, with TRBD1 as a possible D gene (5 bases). V was clipped by 0 bases and J by 12 bases, with 9 bases between them. Germline CDR1 is LGHDT and CDR2 is YNNKEL (reference sequence). CDR3 length: 12 amino acids. DNA of the CDR3: TGTGCCAGCAGCCAAGATCCAGGGATCCAGCATTTT. Translating gives CASSQDPGIQHF.

This clone is a singleton in its sample. The J gene is TRBJ2-1, the V gene TRBV5-4; D gene ambiguous. Per germline, CDR1 SGHNT and CDR2 YYREEE (reference sequence). The CDR3 covers 15 residues. The V gene lost 5 bases and the J gene lost 0 bases, with 12 bases spanning the gap. The CDR3: CASSQAASSYNEQFF. For the CDR3, the DNA is TGTGCCAGCAGTCAGGCCGCGAGCTCCTACAATGAGCAGTTCTTC. Full variable domain (outside the CDR3, taken from reference TRBV5-4 and TRBJ2-1): ETGVTQSPTHLIKTRGQQVTLRCSSQSGHNTVSWYQQALGQGPQFIFQYYREEENGRGNFPPRFSGLQFPNYSSELNVNALELDDSALYLCASSQAASSYNEQFFGPGTRLTVL.

This clone was counted ten times or more. The chain links TRBV6-5 to TRBJ1-6; D possibly corresponds to TRBD1 (5 bases). The CDR3 runs 15 residues. Germline V lookup: CDR1 MNHEY, CDR2 SVGAGI. V was pared by 7 bases and J by 11 bases, with 21 bases between. The CDR3 protein is CASITPTLGQAPLHF. Here the CDR3 DNA reads TGTGCCAGCATCACCCCGACATTGGGGCAAGCACCCCTCCACTTT.

The chain joins TRBV4-1 to TRBJ1-6; 10 positions match TRBD1. Germline CDR1 MGHRA, CDR2 YSYEKL. J was trimmed by 6 bases and V by 3 bases; bases with no gene match: 5. The CDR3 spans 16 residues. The CDR3 DNA reads as TGCGCCAGCAGCCAGGGGGGACAGGGGATTAATTCACCCCTCCACTTT. Its translation is CASSQGGQGINSPLHF.

The chain employs TRBV5-6 and TRBJ2-2; D uncertain. This CDR3 comprises 13 residues. V shed 2 bases and J shed 7 bases, with 9 bases lying between them. Germline assignment: CDR1 SGHDT and CDR2 YYEEEE. CDR3 nucleotides: TGTGCCAGCAGCTTAGACTTCCTCGGGGAGCTGTTTTTT. Encoded protein: CASSLDFLGELFF. The variable domain in full, with the rest retrieved from reference TRBV5-6 and TRBJ2-2, is DAGVTQSPTHLIKTRGQQVTLRCSPKSGHDTVSWYQQALGQGPQFIFQYYEEEERQRGNFPDRFSGHQFPNYSSELNVNALLLGDSALYLCASSLDFLGELFFGEGSRLTVL.